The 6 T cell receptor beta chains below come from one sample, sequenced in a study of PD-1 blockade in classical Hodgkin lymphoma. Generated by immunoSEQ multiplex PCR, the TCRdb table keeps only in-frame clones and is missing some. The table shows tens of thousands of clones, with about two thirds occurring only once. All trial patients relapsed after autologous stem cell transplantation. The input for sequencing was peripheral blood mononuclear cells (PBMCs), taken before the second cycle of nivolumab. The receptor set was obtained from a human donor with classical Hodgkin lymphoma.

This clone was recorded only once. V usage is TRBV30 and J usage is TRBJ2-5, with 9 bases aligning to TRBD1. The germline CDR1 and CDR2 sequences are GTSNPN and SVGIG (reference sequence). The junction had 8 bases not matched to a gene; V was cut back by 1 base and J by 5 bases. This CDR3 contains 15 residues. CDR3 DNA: TGTGCCTGGAGTGCCGGGGACAGGGTCGGGGAGACCCAGTACTTC. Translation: CAWSAGDRVGETQYF.

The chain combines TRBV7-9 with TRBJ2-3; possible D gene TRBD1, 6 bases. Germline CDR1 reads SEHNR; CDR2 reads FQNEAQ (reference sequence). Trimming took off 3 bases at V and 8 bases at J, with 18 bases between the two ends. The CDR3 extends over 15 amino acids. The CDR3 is CASSLVWDTRGTQYF. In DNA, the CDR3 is TGTGCCAGCAGCTTGGTTTGGGACACCCGGGGTACGCAGTATTTT.

In DNA form, the CDR3 reads TGTGCCAGCAGCCTACATACCGGGACGTCCTACGAGCAGTACTTC. Residues: CASSLHTGTSYEQYF. V usage is TRBV28 and J usage is TRBJ2-5; D may be TRBD1 or TRBD2 (5 bases each). Gene TRBJ2-7 matches the end of the DNA better, so the J call may be wrong. CDR1 and CDR2 from the germline V gene are MDHEN and SYDVKM. The CDR3 covers 15 residues.

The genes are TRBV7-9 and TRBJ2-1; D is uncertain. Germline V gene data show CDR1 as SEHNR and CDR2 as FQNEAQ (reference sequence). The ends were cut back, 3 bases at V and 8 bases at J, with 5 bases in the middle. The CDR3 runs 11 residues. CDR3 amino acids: CASSLMYEQFF. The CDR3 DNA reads TGTGCCAGCAGCTTGATGTATGAGCAGTTCTTC.

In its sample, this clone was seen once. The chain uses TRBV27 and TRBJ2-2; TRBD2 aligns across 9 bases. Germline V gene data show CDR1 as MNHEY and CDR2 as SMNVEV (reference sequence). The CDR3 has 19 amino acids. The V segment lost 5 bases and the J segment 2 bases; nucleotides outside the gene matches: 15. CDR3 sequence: CASSLRSAGGTRNTGELFF. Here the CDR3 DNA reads TGTGCCAGCAGTCTGAGATCAGCGGGAGGTACGCGAAACACCGGGGAGCTGTTTTTT.

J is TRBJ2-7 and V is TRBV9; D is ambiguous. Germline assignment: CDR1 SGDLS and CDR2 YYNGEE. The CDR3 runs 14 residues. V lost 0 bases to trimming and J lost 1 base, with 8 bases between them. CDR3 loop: CASSVGVGSYEQYF. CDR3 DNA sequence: TGTGCCAGCAGCGTAGGAGTAGGGTCCTACGAGCAGTACTTC.